This T cell receptor beta chain was obtained from a study of blood T cell dynamics during melanoma immunotherapy. Germline loops: CDR1 MNHNY, CDR2 SVGAGI (reference sequence). The CDR3 spans 12 residues. V was pared by 0 bases and J by 9 bases, with 6 bases between. Overall study results and limits: Disease-control patients' PBMC repertoires became either more clonal or more diverse at W3.

Time point of the sample: pre-treatment baseline. Response was assessed by RECIST 1.1 at 12 weeks, except a couple of rapid progressors. Patients with prior systemic cancer treatment, concomitant immunosuppressants, or other active malignancies were excluded. Repertoires were generated with immunoSEQ multiplex PCR, while TCRdb's copy carries only in-frame clones and drops some. The profile covers approximately 13,000 clones, with roughly 89% appearing a single time and around 3.4% taken by the ten largest. On this clone itself: The target antigen is unknown.

The V call is TRBV6-6, the J call TRBJ2-1; D gene unclear. Specimen: blood, collected from a patient treated with checkpoint blockade. This receptor was identified in a human donor with melanoma. The CDR3: CASSYSLSEQFF. The CDR3 DNA follows: TGTGCCAGCAGTTACTCGCTGTCTGAGCAGTTCTTC.